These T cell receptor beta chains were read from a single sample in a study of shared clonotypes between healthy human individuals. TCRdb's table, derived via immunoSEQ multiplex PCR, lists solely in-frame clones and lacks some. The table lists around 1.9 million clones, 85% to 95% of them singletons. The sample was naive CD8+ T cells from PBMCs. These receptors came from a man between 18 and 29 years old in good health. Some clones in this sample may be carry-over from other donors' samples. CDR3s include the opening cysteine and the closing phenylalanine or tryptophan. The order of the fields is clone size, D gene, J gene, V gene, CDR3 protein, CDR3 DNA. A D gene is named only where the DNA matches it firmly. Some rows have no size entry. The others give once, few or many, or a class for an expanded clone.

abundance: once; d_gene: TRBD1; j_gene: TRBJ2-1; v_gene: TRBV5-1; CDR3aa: CASSEQGALLYNEQFF; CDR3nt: TGCGCCAGCAGCGAACAGGGGGCCCTCCTCTACAATGAGCAGTTCTTC
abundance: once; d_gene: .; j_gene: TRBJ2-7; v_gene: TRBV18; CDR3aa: CASSPPGVGVYEQYF; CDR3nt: TGTGCCAGCTCACCGCCGGGGGTAGGGGTCTACGAGCAGTACTTC
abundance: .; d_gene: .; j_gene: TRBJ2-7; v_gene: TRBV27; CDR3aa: CASSYGIATYEQYF; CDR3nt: TGTGCCAGCAGTTACGGGATAGCCACCTACGAGCAGTACTTC
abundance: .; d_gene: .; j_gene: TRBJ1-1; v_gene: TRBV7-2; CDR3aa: CASTQGSTEAFF; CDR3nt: TGTGCCAGCACCCAGGGTTCGACTGAAGCTTTCTTT
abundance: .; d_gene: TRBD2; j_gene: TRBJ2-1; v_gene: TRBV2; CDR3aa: CASRDIAGSYNEQFF; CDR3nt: TGTGCCAGCAGAGATATAGCGGGATCCTACAATGAGCAGTTCTTC
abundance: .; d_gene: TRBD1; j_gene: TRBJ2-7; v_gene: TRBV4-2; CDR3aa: CASSQHGQGAYEQYF; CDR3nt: TGTGCCAGCAGCCAACACGGACAGGGGGCTTACGAGCAGTACTTC
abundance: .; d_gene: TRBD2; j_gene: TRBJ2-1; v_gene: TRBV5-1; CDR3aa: CASSWPLAGGPPEQFF; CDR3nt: TGCGCCAGCAGCTGGCCGCTAGCGGGAGGGCCTCCTGAGCAGTTCTTC
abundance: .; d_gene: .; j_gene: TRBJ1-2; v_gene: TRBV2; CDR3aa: CASSEAPQGTDYGYTF; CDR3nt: TGTGCCAGCAGTGAAGCGCCACAGGGCACCGACTATGGCTACACCTTC
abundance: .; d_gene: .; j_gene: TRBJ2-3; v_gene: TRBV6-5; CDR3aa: CASSYSEQGITDTQYF; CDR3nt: TGTGCCAGCAGTTATTCCGAACAGGGAATCACAGATACGCAGTATTTT
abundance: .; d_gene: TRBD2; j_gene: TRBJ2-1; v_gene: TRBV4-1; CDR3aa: CASSQVGLAGYNEQFF; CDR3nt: TGCGCCAGCAGCCAAGTAGGACTAGCGGGTTACAATGAGCAGTTCTTC
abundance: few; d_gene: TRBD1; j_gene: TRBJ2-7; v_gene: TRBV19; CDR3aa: CASSIGTGSYEQYF; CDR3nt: TGTGCCAGTAGTATAGGGACAGGATCCTACGAGCAGTACTTC
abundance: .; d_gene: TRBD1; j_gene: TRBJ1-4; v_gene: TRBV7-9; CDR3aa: CASSSGTGPVINEKLFF; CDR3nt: TGTGCCAGCAGCTCCGGGACAGGGCCGGTTATAAATGAAAAACTGTTTTTT
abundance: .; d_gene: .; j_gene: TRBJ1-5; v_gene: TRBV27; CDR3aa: CASSLMGSTNQPQHF; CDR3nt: TGTGCCAGCAGTTTGATGGGAAGTACGAATCAGCCCCAGCATTTT
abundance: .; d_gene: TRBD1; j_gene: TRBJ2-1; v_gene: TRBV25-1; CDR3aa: CASSESRQGPYNEQFF; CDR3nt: TGTGCCAGCAGTGAATCTCGACAGGGGCCCTACAATGAGCAGTTCTTC
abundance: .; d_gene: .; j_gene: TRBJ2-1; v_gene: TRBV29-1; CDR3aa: CSVEPTASYNEQFF; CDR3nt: TGCAGCGTTGAGCCGACAGCTTCCTACAATGAGCAGTTCTTC
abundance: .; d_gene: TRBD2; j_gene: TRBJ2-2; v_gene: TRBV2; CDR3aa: CASSEGASGRAYTGELFF; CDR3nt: TGTGCCAGCAGTGAAGGCGCTAGCGGGAGGGCCTACACCGGGGAGCTGTTTTTT
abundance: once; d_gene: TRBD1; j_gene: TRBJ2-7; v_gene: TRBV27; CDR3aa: CASSPRTGDLYEQYF; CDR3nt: TGTGCCAGCAGTCCCCGGACAGGGGACCTCTACGAGCAGTACTTC
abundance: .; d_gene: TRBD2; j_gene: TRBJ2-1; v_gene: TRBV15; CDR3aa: CATSRATSGVDEQFF; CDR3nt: TGTGCCACCAGCAGAGCTACTAGCGGTGTGGATGAGCAGTTCTTC
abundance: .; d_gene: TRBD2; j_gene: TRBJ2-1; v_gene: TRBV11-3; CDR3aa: CASSWGGEQFF; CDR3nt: TGTGCCAGCAGCTGGGGGGGTGAGCAGTTCTTC
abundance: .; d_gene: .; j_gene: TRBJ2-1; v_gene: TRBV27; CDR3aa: CASNLGGSYNEQFF; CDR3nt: TGTGCCAGCAATCTGGGCGGCTCCTACAATGAGCAGTTCTTC
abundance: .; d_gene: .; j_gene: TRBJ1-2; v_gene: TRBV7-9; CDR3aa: CASSSLSEDLVYGYTF; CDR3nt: TGTGCCAGCAGCTCGCTATCAGAGGATCTTGTCTATGGCTACACCTTC
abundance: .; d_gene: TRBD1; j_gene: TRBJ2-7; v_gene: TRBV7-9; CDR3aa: CASSPRDRDSYEQYF; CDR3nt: TGTGCCAGCAGCCCCAGGGACAGGGACTCCTACGAGCAGTACTTC